The table lists the clone carrying this T cell receptor (beta chain) with many counts. Its antigen is unknown. V lost 6 bases and J 0 bases, leaving 3 bases between the germline ends. The CDR3 contains 11 residues. Germline CDR1 SQVTM, CDR2 ANQGSEA. TCRdb analysed the multiplex PCR reads with MiXCR anew, one entry per CDR3 protein. The sample has approximately 280,000 distinct CDR3 sequences; around 30% are singletons. Axillary draining lymph nodes of breast cancer patients supplied the node samples. The data originate from a study of breast tumors, draining lymph nodes, adjacent tissues. Notes on the study in general: The data were judged consistent with most tumor T cells coming from lymph node and expanding in tumor. Tumor and nontumor repertoires were significantly more similar in luminal-like than in basal-like breast cancer. Compared with lymph nodes, tumors were less diverse; compared with nontumor tissue, more. That most tumor T cells come from lymph nodes remained unproven.

The TCR sequence derives from a female donor with breast cancer. Some clones in this sample may be carry-over from other donors' samples. The chain recombines TRBV29-1 with TRBJ1-3; D gene uncertain. The sequencing sample was made of axillary lymph node tissue. DNA of the CDR3: TGCAGCGTCTTCTCTGGAAACACCATATATTTT. Translation gives CSVFSGNTIYF.